These 14 T cell receptor beta chains were all obtained from the same sample, sequenced in a study of shared clonotypes between healthy human individuals. Repertoires were generated with immunoSEQ multiplex PCR, while TCRdb's copy carries only in-frame clones and drops some. The sample shows under 1,100,000 clones, approximately 80% of them seen only once. Specimen: memory CD4+ T cells from PBMCs. Sample subset: CD45RA-negative fraction. The receptors here all came from a man aged 18 to 30 in good health. Some clones in this sample may be carry-over from other donors' samples.

This clone came up once. V is TRBV9 and J is TRBJ2-5; TRBD2 might be the D (5 bases). CDR1 is SGDLS, CDR2 YYNGEE, per germline. V was shortened by 0 bases and J by 4 bases, with 16 bases between the two germline ends. The CDR3 length is 16 residues. The chain's CDR3 is CASSVGSAPMGETQYF. CDR3 bases: TGTGCCAGCAGCGTAGGTAGCGCTCCAATGGGAGAGACCCAGTACTTC.

This clone occurred once. The rearrangement uses TRBV6-5 and TRBJ2-7; no clear D. This CDR3 has 15 residues. Trimming left V 2 bases short and J 2 bases short, with 13 bases between. The germline CDR1 and CDR2 sequences are MNHEY and SVGAGI. The chain's CDR3 is CASSYLFSPAYEQYF. CDR3 DNA sequence: TGTGCCAGCAGTTACCTATTCTCCCCAGCCTACGAGCAGTACTTC.

The V and J genes are TRBV4-2 and TRBJ2-1, with a weak D call TRBD2 (5 bases). This CDR3 has 15 residues. Germline V gene data show CDR1 as LGHNA and CDR2 as YNFKEQ. Trimming shortened V by 1 base and J by 4 bases, and 11 bases separated the two germline ends. For the CDR3, the DNA is TGTGCCAGCAGCCAAGTAGAGGGCTTATACAATGAGCAGTTCTTC. Protein: CASSQVEGLYNEQFF.

The chain employs TRBV9 and TRBJ2-1; TRBD2 agrees at 11 bases. CDR3 length: 16 residues. The germline V gene encodes CDR1 SGDLS and CDR2 YYNGEE. V lost 0 bases, J lost 9 bases, and 8 bases stayed unmatched. The CDR3 DNA is TGTGCCAGCAGCGTAGTACTAGCGGGAGTCGGGAGTGAGCAGTTCTTC. Translation gives CASSVVLAGVGSEQFF.

This chain connects TRBV30 to TRBJ2-3; possibly TRBD1 or TRBD2 for D (5 bases each). This CDR3 comprises 15 residues. Trimming cost V 0 bases and J 2 bases, with 12 bases left between them. Per the germline V gene, CDR1 is GTSNPN and CDR2 is SVGIG (reference sequence). The CDR3 coding sequence is TGTGCCTGGAGTGTCCAGGGAGAGGACACAGATACGCAGTATTTT. It encodes CAWSVQGEDTDTQYF.

This clone was found a few times. This rearrangement joins TRBV5-1 to TRBJ1-1, with a possible D match to TRBD1 (5 bases). Deletions cut 0 bases from V and 2 bases from J, with 11 bases between. This CDR3 is built from 15 residues. Germline values: CDR1 SGHRS, CDR2 YFSETQ. CDR3 sequence (DNA): TGCGCCAGCAGCTTGGCAGGGACGGACAACACTGAAGCTTTCTTT. Protein sequence: CASSLAGTDNTEAFF.

The chain employs TRBV27 and TRBJ2-4, with D unclear. The CDR3 has 11 residues. The V end lost 7 bases, the J end lost 4 bases, and 5 bases lay between the germline ends. The germline gives CDR1 MNHEY, CDR2 SMNVEV (reference sequence). As DNA, the CDR3 is TGTGCCAGCACGTCGAAAAACATTCAGTACTTC. The encoded protein is CASTSKNIQYF.

J is TRBJ1-1 and V is TRBV10-2, with D unresolved. This CDR3 spans 13 amino acids. Trimming took off 7 bases at V and 1 base at J, with 10 bases between the two ends. The germline gives CDR1 WSHSY, CDR2 SAAADI. Here the CDR3 reads CASNKQRNTEAFF. In DNA, the CDR3 is TGCGCCAGCAATAAACAGAGGAACACTGAAGCTTTCTTT.

The V and J genes are TRBV7-6 and TRBJ1-1; D not resolved. This CDR3 spans 12 amino acids. Germline-derived CDR1 and CDR2 are SGHVS and FNYEAQ. V lost 2 bases to trimming and J lost 6 bases, with 7 bases between them. The CDR3 nucleotides are TGTGCCAGCAGCTTATCCGGCGCTGAAGCTTTCTTT. The encoded protein is CASSLSGAEAFF. The full variable domain, rest sourced from reference TRBV7-6 and TRBJ1-1, is GAGVSQSPRYKVTKRGQDVALRCDPISGHVSLYWYRQALGQGPEFLTYFNYEAQQDKSGLPNDRFSAERPEGSISTLTIQRTEQRDSAMYRCASSLSGAEAFFGQGTRLTVV.

This clone was recorded many times. This chain connects TRBV12-2 to TRBJ2-1; the D segment call TRBD2 is taken from the table without a DNA check. TRBV12-2 is a pseudogene locus. This CDR3 comprises 18 residues. CDR3 coding DNA: TGTGCAAGTCGCTTAGCCAGCCCCCCTAGCGGGAGGTACAATGAGCAGTTCTTC. It codes for CASRLASPPSGRYNEQFF.

A word on this clone: The same CDR3 is also encoded by other DNA sequences in this sample. The gene calls are TRBV28 and TRBJ1-5, with D unclear. The V gene's germline CDR1 is MDHEN and CDR2 SYDVKM. The length of the CDR3 is 14 residues. V was shortened by 6 bases and J by 0 bases, with 9 bases between the two germline ends. CDR3 DNA sequence: TGTGCCAGCAGCCGGACTGATAGCAATCAGCCCCAGCATTTT. Translation: CASSRTDSNQPQHF. The entire variable domain, with the rest obtained from reference TRBV28 and TRBJ1-5, is as follows: DVKVTQSSRYLVKRTGEKVFLECVQDMDHENMFWYRQDPGLGLRLIYFSYDVKMKEKGDIPEGYSVSREKKERFSLILESASTNQTSMYLCASSRTDSNQPQHFGDGTRLSIL.

The chain recombines TRBV5-4 with TRBJ2-4, with TRBD2 matching 10 bases. Germline V gene lookup returns CDR1 SGHNT and CDR2 YYREEE (reference sequence). This CDR3 region has 15 residues. After removal of 4 bases from V and 6 bases from J, the junction contained 7 bases not matched to a gene. The CDR3 here is CASSQLAGEGNIQYF. CDR3 sequence (DNA): TGTGCCAGCAGCCAGCTAGCGGGAGAGGGAAACATTCAGTACTTC.

The rearrangement uses TRBV19 and TRBJ1-5; TRBD1 might be the D (6 bases). Germline assignment: CDR1 LNHDA and CDR2 SQIVND (reference sequence). The V end lost 2 bases, the J end lost 1 base, and 18 bases lay between the germline ends. This CDR3 comprises 18 residues. The CDR3 nucleotides read TGTGCCAGTAGTATAAATCGGGGGCTAAGAGGGAGCAATCAGCCCCAGCATTTT. It yields the protein CASSINRGLRGSNQPQHF.

The chain carries TRBV6-6 and TRBJ1-5; 8 bases are shared with TRBD1. The V and J ends lost 5 bases and 4 bases, in that order; junction bases with no gene match: 7. The length of the CDR3 is 15 residues. CDR1 and CDR2 (germline): MNHNY, SVGAGI (reference sequence). CDR3 nucleotide sequence: TGTGCCAGCAGTAAGGACAGACAGGGGAATCAGCCCCAGCATTTT. As protein: CASSKDRQGNQPQHF.